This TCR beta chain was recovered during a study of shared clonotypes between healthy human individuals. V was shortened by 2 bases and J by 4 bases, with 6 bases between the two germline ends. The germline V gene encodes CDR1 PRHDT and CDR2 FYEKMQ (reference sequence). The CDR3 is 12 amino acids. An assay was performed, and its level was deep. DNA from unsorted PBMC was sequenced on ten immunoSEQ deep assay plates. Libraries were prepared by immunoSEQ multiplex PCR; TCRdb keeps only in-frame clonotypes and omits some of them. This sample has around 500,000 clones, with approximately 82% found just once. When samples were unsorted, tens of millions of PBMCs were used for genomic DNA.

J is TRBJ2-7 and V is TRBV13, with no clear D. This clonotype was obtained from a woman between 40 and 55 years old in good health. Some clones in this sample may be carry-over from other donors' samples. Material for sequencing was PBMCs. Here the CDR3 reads CASSLNLYEQYF. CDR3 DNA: TGTGCCAGCAGCTTAAATCTATACGAGCAGTACTTC.